The TCR beta chain described here comes from a study of T cell responses to AZD1222 COVID-19 vaccine. This clone showed up just a few times. Profiled with immunoSEQ multiplex PCR; TCRdb holds only in-frame clones, not every one. This table has approximately 120,000 clones, around 90% appearing once. The V gene lost 6 bases and the J gene lost 6 bases, with 12 bases spanning the gap. The CDR3 is 13 residues long. Germline assignment: CDR1 LNHDA and CDR2 SQIVND (reference sequence). The J gene is TRBJ1-5, the V gene TRBV19; D not resolved. The specimen comprised peripheral blood, sampled 28 days after the second AZD1222 dose. The clonotype originates from an adult who received the AZD1222 COVID-19 vaccine. CDR3 sequence: CASSPTMRQPQHF. The CDR3 region has the DNA TGTGCCAGTAGCCCCACTATGCGTCAGCCCCAGCATTTT.